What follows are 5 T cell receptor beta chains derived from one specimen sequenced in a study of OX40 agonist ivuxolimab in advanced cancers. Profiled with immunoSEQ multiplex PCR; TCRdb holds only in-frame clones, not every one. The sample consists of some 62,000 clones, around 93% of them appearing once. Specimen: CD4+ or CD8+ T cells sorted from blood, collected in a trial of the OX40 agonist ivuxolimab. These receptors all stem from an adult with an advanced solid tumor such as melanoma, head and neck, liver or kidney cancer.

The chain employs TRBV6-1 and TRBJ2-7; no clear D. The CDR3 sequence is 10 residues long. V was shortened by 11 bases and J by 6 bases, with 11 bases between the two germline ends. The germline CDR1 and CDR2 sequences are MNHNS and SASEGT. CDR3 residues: CARYFAEQYF. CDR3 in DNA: TGTGCCCGCTACTTCGCCGAGCAGTACTTC.

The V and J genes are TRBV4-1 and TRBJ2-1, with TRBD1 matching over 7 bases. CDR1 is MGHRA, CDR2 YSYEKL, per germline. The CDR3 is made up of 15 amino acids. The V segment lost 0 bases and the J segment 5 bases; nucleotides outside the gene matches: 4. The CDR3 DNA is TGCGCCAGCAGCCAAGAACAGGGGATAAACAATGAGCAGTTCTTC. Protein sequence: CASSQEQGINNEQFF.

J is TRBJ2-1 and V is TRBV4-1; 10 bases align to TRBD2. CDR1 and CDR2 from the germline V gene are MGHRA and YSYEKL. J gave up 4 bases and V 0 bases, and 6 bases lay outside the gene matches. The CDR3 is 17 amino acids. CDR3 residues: CASSQDPAGGKYNEQFF. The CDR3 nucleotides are TGCGCCAGCAGCCAAGACCCAGCGGGAGGGAAATACAATGAGCAGTTCTTC.

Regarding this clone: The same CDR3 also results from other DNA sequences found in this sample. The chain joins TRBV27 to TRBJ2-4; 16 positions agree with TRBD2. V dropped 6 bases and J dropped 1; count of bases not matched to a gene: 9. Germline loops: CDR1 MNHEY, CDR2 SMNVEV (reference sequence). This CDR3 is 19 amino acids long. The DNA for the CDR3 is TGTGCCAGCAGCCTTACCGGGACTAGCGGGAGGGACGCCAAAAACATTCAGTACTTC. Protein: CASSLTGTSGRDAKNIQYF.

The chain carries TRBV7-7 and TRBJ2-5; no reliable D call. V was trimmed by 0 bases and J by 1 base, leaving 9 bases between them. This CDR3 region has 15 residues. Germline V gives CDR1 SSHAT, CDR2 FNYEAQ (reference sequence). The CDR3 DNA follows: TGTGCCAGCAGCTTAGCCCCCAGGCTCCAAGAGACCCAGTACTTC. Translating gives CASSLAPRLQETQYF.